Listed below are T cell receptor beta chains from one sample, sequenced in a study of graft-versus-host responses after intestinal transplantation. Using immunoSEQ multiplex PCR, the repertoire was profiled, and TCRdb retains in-frame clones only, with some absent. The sample lists nearly 110,000 clones; roughly 86% were seen once. Their antigens remain unidentified. The material was unstimulated CD4+ T cells sorted from spleen or lymph node cells, obtained before transplant. The receptors come from a human donor who was the organ donor for an intestinal transplant. Each CDR3 is given with its conserved first and last residue. A D gene is named only where the DNA matches it firmly. For some rows the clone size is stated as once, few or many, or as a class when expanded; others skip it.

CASSHLGLAMNEQYF,TGTGCCAGCAGCCACCTCGGACTAGCGATGAACGAGCAGTACTTC,TRBV4-2,TRBD2,TRBJ2-7,NA
CASNSGSDRGRSPLHF,TGCGCCAGCAACTCCGGGTCGGACAGGGGACGATCACCCCTCCACTTT,TRBV5-1,TRBD1,TRBJ1-6,NA
CASSLAQGAFGNTIYF,TGTGCCAGCAGCTTAGCACAGGGGGCGTTCGGAAACACCATATATTTT,TRBV13,TRBD1,TRBJ1-3,NA
CASSQRTSGSPNEQFF,TGTGCCAGCAGTCAACGGACTAGCGGGAGCCCTAATGAGCAGTTCTTC,TRBV7-3,TRBD2,TRBJ2-1,NA
CASSVRTSGFGEQFF,TGTGCCAGCAGTGTTAGGACTAGCGGGTTTGGGGAGCAGTTCTTC,TRBV6-1,TRBD2,TRBJ2-1,NA
CASSSSGGNEQFF,TGCGCCAGCAGCTCCTCAGGGGGCAATGAGCAGTTCTTC,TRBV5-1,TRBD1,TRBJ2-1,NA
CASKVVKGPYEQYF,TGTGCCAGCAAAGTGGTGAAAGGGCCCTACGAGCAGTACTTC,TRBV6-6,NA,TRBJ2-7,NA
CASSPTTVRDEQFF,TGTGCCAGCAGCCCTACAACTGTCCGGGATGAGCAGTTCTTC,TRBV9,NA,TRBJ2-1,NA
CASSYSKPTEGYGYTF,TGTGCCAGCAGTTACTCGAAACCAACGGAGGGATATGGCTACACCTTC,TRBV6-5,NA,TRBJ1-2,NA
CAWSVLGLPSYNEQFF,TGTGCCTGGAGTGTACTGGGCCTCCCCTCCTACAATGAGCAGTTCTTC,TRBV30,NA,TRBJ2-1,NA
CASSEGSPQSNQPQHF,TGTGCCAGCAGTGAAGGGAGTCCCCAAAGCAATCAGCCCCAGCATTTT,TRBV6-1,NA,TRBJ1-5,NA
CASSSRAGVGNEQFF,TGTGCCAGCAGCTCGCGCGCGGGAGTTGGCAATGAGCAGTTCTTC,TRBV7-2,TRBD2,TRBJ2-1,few
CASRQGDRDTGELFF,TGCGCCAGCAGACAAGGGGACAGAGACACCGGGGAGCTGTTTTTT,TRBV5-1,TRBD1,TRBJ2-2,NA
CASSPRPLAGNTEAFF,TGTGCCAGCTCACCACGGCCTCTAGCGGGGAACACTGAAGCTTTCTTT,TRBV18,NA,TRBJ1-1,NA
CASSPHGKQGSLETQYF,TGTGCCAGTAGCCCACACGGAAAACAGGGTTCATTGGAGACCCAGTACTTC,TRBV19,NA,TRBJ2-5,NA
CASSSGQEETQYF,TGTGCCAGTAGTAGCGGACAGGAAGAGACCCAGTACTTC,TRBV19,TRBD1,TRBJ2-5,NA
CASSHNRGEYGYTF,TGTGCCAGCAGCCATAACCGGGGCGAGTATGGCTACACCTTC,TRBV5-5,NA,TRBJ1-2,NA
CASSQPLSRRGELFF,TGCGCCAGCAGCCAACCTCTTTCAAGGCGCGGGGAGCTGTTTTTT,TRBV4-1,NA,TRBJ2-2,NA
CASSIHLSSYEQYF,TGTGCCAGTAGTATACACCTGAGCTCCTACGAGCAGTACTTC,TRBV19,NA,TRBJ2-7,NA
CASSRDEGEKLFF,TGTGCCAGCAGCCGGGACGAGGGTGAAAAACTGTTTTTT,TRBV6-5,NA,TRBJ1-4,NA
CASSQAPDQAGGLTDTQYF,TGCGCCAGCAGCCAAGCCCCGGATCAGGCGGGGGGGCTTACAGATACGCAGTATTTT,TRBV4-1,TRBD2,TRBJ2-3,NA
CASSPAKQGGETQYF,TGTGCCAGCTCACCAGCTAAACAGGGGGGAGAGACCCAGTACTTC,TRBV18,TRBD1,TRBJ2-5,NA
CASSIRGSYGYTF,TGTGCCAGCAGCATAAGGGGTAGCTATGGCTACACCTTC,TRBV21-1,NA,TRBJ1-2,NA
CASSRGQGSYGYTF,TGTGCCAGCAGTCGGGGACAGGGGTCCTATGGCTACACCTTC,TRBV6-1,TRBD1,TRBJ1-2,NA
CASSLDGTGRNNSPLHF,TGTGCCAGCAGCTTAGATGGGACAGGGCGTAATAATTCACCCCTCCACTTT,TRBV11-2,TRBD1,TRBJ1-6,NA
CATGTSGYEQYF,TGTGCCACCGGGACTAGCGGCTACGAGCAGTACTTC,TRBV10-3,TRBD2,TRBJ2-7,NA
CASSLDGATTQPQHF,TGCGCCAGCAGCTTGGACGGCGCGACAACGCAGCCCCAGCATTTT,TRBV5-1,NA,TRBJ1-5,NA
CASSPAPRRGRSLDTQYF,TGTGCCAGCAGCCCAGCTCCCCGTAGGGGGCGGTCGTTAGATACGCAGTATTTT,TRBV4-2,TRBD1,TRBJ2-3,NA
CAISESGSGQPQHF,TGTGCCATCAGTGAGTCAGGGTCTGGCCAGCCCCAGCATTTT,TRBV10-3,NA,TRBJ1-5,NA
CASSQGRSTDTQYF,TGCGCCAGCAGCCAAGGCAGGAGCACAGATACGCAGTATTTT,TRBV5-1,NA,TRBJ2-3,NA
CASSFDRPYGYTF,TGCGCCAGCAGTTTTGACAGGCCCTATGGCTACACCTTC,TRBV5-1,NA,TRBJ1-2,NA
CASRDLNTGELFF,TGTGCCAGCAGGGACCTAAACACCGGGGAGCTGTTTTTT,TRBV6-1,NA,TRBJ2-2,NA